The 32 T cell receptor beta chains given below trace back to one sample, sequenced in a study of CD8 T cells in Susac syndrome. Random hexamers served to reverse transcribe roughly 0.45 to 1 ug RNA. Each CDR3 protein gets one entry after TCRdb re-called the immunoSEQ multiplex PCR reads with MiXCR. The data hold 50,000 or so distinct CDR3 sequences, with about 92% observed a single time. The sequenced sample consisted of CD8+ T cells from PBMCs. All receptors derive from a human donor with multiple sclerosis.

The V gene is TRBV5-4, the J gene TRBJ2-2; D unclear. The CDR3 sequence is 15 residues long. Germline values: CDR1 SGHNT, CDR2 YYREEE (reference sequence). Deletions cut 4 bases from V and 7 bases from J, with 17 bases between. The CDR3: CASSRPTSVGGELFF. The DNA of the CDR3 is TGTGCCAGCAGCCGTCCAACAAGTGTCGGCGGGGAGCTGTTTTTT.

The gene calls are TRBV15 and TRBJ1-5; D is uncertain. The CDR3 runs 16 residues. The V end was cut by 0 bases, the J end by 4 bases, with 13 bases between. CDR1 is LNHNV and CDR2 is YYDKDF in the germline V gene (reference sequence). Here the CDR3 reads CATSRDSVEGNQPQHF. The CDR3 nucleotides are TGTGCCACCAGCAGAGATTCCGTGGAGGGAAATCAGCCCCAGCATTTT.

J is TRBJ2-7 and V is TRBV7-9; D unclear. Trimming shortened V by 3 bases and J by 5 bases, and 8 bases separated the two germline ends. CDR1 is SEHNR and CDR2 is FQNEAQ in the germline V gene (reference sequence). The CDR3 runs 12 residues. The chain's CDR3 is CASSFTEDEQYF. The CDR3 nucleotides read TGTGCCAGCAGCTTTACAGAGGACGAGCAGTACTTC.

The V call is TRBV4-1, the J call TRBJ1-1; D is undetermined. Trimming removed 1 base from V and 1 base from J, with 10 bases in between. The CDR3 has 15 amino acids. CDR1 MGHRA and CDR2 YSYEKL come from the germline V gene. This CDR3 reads CASSQGPGPNTEAFF. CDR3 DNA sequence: TGCGCCAGCAGCCAAGGCCCCGGGCCGAACACTGAAGCTTTCTTT.

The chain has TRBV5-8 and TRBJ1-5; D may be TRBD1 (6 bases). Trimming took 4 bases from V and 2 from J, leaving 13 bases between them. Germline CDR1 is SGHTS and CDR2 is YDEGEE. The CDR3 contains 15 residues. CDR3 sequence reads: CASSPAWTGNQPQHF. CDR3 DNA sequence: TGTGCCAGCAGCCCCGCTTGGACAGGCAATCAGCCCCAGCATTTT.

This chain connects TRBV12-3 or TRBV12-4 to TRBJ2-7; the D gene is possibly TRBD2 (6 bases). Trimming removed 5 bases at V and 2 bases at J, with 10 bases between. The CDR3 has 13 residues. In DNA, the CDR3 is TGTGCCAGCAGTCCCGGAGGGACCTACGAGCAGTACTTC. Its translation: CASSPGGTYEQYF.

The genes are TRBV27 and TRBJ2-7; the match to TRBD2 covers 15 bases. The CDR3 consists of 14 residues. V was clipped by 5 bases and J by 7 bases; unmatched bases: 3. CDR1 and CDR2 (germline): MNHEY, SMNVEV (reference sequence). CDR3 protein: CASSPGLAGGEQYF. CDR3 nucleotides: TGTGCCAGCAGTCCGGGACTAGCGGGGGGAGAGCAGTACTTC.

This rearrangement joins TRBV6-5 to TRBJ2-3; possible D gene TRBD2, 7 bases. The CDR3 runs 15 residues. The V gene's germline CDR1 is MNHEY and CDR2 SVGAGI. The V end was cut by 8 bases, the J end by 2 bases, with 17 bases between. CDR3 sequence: CASSFRGGATDTQYF. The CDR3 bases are TGTGCCAGCTCATTTAGGGGGGGAGCCACAGATACGCAGTATTTT.

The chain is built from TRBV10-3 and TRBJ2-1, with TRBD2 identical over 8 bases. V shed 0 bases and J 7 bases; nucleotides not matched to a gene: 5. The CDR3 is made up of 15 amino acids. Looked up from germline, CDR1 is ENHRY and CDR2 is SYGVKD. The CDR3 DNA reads TGTGCCATCAGTGAGTCGAGAGTAGCGGGGAATGAGCAGTTCTTC. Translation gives CAISESRVAGNEQFF.

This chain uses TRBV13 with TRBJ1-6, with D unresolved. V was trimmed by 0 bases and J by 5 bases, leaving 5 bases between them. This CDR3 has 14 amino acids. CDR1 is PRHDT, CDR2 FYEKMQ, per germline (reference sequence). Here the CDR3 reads CASSLGGNNSPLHF. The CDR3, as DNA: TGTGCCAGCAGCTTAGGCGGAAATAATTCACCCCTCCACTTT.

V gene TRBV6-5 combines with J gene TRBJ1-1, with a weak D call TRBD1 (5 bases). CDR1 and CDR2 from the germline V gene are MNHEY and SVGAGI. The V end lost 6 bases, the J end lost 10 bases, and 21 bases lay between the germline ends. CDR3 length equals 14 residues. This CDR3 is CASSSLGEGLGAFF. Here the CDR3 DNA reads TGTGCCAGCAGCTCCCTAGGCGAGGGGCTTGGAGCTTTCTTT.

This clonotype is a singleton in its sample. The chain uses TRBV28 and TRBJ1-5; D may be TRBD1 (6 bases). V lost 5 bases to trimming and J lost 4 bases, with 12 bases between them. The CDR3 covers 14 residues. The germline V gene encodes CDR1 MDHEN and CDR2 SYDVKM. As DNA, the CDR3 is TGTGCCAGCAGTCCCAGGACAGTTAATCAGCCCCAGCATTTT. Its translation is CASSPRTVNQPQHF.

The CDR3 nucleotides are TGTGCCAGCAGCCAAGATCCTAGCGGGGGGGCCGGGGAGCTGTTTTTT. It is translated as CASSQDPSGGAGELFF. J is TRBJ2-2 and V is TRBV4-2; 12 bases agree with TRBD2. V lost 0 bases and J lost 6; bases outside the gene matches: 2. This CDR3 has 16 amino acids. Germline assignment: CDR1 LGHNA and CDR2 YNFKEQ.

CDR3 DNA: TGCGCCAGCAGCCAAGCCGGGGGAAATCAGCCCCAGCATTTT. Translating it yields CASSQAGGNQPQHF. The chain recombines TRBV4-1 with TRBJ1-5; a weak D match, TRBD1 (5 bases). V gave up 1 base and J gave up 4 bases, with 8 bases separating them. The CDR3 sequence is 14 residues long. CDR1 is MGHRA and CDR2 is YSYEKL in the germline V gene.

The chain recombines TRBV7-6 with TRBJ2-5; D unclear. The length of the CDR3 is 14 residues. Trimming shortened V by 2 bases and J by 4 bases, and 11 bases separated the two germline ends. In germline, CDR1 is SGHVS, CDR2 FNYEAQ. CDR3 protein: CASSLTPGPETQYF. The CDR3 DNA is TGTGCCAGCAGCTTAACCCCGGGCCCAGAGACCCAGTACTTC.

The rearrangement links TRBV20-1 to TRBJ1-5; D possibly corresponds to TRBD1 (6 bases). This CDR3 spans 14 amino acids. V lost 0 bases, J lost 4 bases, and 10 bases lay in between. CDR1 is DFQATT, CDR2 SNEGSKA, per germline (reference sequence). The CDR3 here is CSARDLTGNQPQHF. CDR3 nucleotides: TGCAGTGCTAGAGATTTGACAGGAAATCAGCCCCAGCATTTT.

The CDR3 region is CASSTSPGQETQYF. The CDR3 DNA sequence: TGTGCCAGCAGTACCTCGCCGGGCCAAGAGACCCAGTACTTC. This rearrangement joins TRBV12-3 or TRBV12-4 to TRBJ2-5; D remains ambiguous. CDR3 size: 14 residues. Trimming stripped 5 bases from V and 1 base from J, with 11 bases between.

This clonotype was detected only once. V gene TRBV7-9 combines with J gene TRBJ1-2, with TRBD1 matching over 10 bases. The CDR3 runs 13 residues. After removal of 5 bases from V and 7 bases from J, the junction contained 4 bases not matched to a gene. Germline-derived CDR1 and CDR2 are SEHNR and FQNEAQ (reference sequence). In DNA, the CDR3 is TGTGCCAGCAGCAAGACAGGGGGCTCTGGCTACACCTTC. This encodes CASSKTGGSGYTF. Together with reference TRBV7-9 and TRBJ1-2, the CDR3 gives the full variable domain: DTGVSQNPRHKITKRGQNVTFRCDPISEHNRLYWYRQTLGQGPEFLTYFQNEAQLEKSRLLSDRFSAERPKGSFSTLEIQRTEQGDSAMYLCASSKTGGSGYTFGSGTRLTVV.

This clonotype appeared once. CDR3 in amino acids: CSARGASGGQSTGELFF. CDR3 DNA sequence: TGCAGTGCTAGAGGTGCTAGCGGGGGGCAAAGCACCGGGGAGCTGTTTTTT. The chain uses TRBV20-1 and TRBJ2-2, with 11 bases lining up with TRBD2. The J segment lost 4 bases and the V segment lost 1 base, leaving 8 bases of the junction unmatched. Germline lookup yields CDR1 DFQATT and CDR2 SNEGSKA (reference sequence). This CDR3 has 17 residues.

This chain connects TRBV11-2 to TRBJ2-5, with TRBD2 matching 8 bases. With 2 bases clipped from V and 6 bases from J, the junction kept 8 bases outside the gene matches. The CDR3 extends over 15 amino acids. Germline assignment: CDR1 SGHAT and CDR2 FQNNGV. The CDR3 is CASSLLGHSGKTQYF. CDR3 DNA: TGTGCCAGCAGCTTACTAGGACATAGCGGGAAGACCCAGTACTTC.

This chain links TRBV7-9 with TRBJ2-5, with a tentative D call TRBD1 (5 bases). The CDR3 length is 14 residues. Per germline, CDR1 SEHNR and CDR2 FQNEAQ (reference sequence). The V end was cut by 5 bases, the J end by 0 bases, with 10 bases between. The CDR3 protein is CASSGGAHQETQYF. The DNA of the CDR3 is TGTGCCAGCAGCGGTGGGGCGCACCAAGAGACCCAGTACTTC.

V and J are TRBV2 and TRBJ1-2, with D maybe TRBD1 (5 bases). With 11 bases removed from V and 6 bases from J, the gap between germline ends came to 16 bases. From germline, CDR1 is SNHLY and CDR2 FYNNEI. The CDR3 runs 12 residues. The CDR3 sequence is CARMQGDNGYTF. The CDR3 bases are TGTGCCCGCATGCAGGGAGACAATGGCTACACCTTC.

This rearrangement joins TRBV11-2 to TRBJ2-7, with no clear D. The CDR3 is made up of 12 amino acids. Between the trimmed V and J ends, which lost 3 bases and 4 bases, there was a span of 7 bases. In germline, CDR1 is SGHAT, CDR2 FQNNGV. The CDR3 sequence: CASSFHRYEQYF. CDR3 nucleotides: TGTGCCAGCAGCTTTCACCGTTACGAGCAGTACTTC.

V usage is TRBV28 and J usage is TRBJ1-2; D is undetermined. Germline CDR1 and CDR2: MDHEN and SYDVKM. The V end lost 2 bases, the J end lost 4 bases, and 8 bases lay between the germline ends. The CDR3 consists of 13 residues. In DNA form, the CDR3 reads TGTGCCAGCAGTTTAAAGGGAACCTATGGCTACACCTTC. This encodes CASSLKGTYGYTF.

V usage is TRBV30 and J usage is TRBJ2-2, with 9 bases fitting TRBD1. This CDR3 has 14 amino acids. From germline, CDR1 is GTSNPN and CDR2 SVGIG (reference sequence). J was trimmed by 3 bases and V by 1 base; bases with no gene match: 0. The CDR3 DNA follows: TGTGCCTGGAGTGGGGACAGGGACACCGGGGAGCTGTTTTTT. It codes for CAWSGDRDTGELFF. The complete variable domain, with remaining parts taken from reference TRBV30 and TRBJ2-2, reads SQTIHQWPATLVQPVGSPLSLECTVEGTSNPNLYWYRQAAGRGLQLLFYSVGIGQISSEVPQNLSASRPQDRQFILSSKKLLLSDSGFYLCAWSGDRDTGELFFGEGSRLTVL.

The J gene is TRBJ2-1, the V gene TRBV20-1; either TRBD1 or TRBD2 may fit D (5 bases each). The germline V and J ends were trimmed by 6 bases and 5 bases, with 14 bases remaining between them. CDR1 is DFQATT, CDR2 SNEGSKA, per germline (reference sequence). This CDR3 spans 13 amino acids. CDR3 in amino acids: CSAGDASDNEQFF. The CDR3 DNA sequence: TGCAGTGCGGGGGACGCGAGCGACAATGAGCAGTTCTTC.

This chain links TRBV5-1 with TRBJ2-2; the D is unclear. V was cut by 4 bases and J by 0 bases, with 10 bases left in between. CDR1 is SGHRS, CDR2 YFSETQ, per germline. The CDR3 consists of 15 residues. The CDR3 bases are TGCGCCAGCAGCCCATGGCAGCCGAACACCGGGGAGCTGTTTTTT. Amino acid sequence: CASSPWQPNTGELFF. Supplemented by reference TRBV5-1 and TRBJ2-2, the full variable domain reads KAGVTQTPRYLIKTRGQQVTLSCSPISGHRSVSWYQQTPGQGLQFLFEYFSETQRNKGNFPGRFSGRQFSNSRSEMNVSTLELGDSALYLCASSPWQPNTGELFFGEGSRLTVL.

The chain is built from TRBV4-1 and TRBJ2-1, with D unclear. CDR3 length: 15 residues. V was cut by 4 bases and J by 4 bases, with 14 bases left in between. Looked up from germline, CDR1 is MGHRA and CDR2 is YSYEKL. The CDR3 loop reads CASSRNPSEYNEQFF. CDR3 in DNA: TGCGCCAGCAGCCGGAACCCCTCGGAATACAATGAGCAGTTCTTC.

The CDR3 loop reads CASSLPGGQGFYEQYF. The DNA of the CDR3 is TGTGCCAGCAGTCTCCCGGGGGGACAGGGTTTCTACGAGCAGTACTTC. V gene TRBV28 combines with J gene TRBJ2-7; 9 nucleotides match TRBD1. J gave up 3 bases and V 5 bases, and 11 bases lay outside the gene matches. This CDR3 contains 16 residues. The germline V gene encodes CDR1 MDHEN and CDR2 SYDVKM.

Written as DNA, the CDR3 is TGTGCCGGCGGCGGGCTGTCCTACGAGCAGTACTTC. As protein: CAGGGLSYEQYF. This chain links TRBV2 with TRBJ2-7; D possibly corresponds to TRBD2 (5 bases). Trimming left V 11 bases short and J 1 base short, with 12 bases between. CDR1 is SNHLY, CDR2 FYNNEI, per germline. The CDR3 runs to 12 residues.

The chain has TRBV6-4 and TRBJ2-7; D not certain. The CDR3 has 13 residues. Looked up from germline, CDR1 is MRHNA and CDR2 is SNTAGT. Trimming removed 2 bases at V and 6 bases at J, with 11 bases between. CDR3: CASSDPPGGEQYF. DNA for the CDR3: TGTGCCAGCAGTGACCCCCCGGGTGGCGAGCAGTACTTC.

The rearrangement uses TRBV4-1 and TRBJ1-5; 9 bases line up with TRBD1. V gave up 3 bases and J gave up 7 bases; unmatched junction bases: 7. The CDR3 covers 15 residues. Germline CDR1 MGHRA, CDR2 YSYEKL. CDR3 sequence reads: CASSHPGQGQQPQHF. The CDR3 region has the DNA TGCGCCAGCAGCCACCCGGGACAGGGCCAGCAGCCCCAGCATTTT.